This paragraph covers one TCR beta chain sequence. Antigen: not known. The entry originates in a study of vaccination and CD4 T cells after COVID-19. Background on the study: Mild disease affected under 10 convalescent patients and severe disease one, all SARS-CoV-2 positive by nasal swab PCR. In culture, cells were exposed to overlapping spike peptides from SARS-CoV-2, HCoV-NL63, HCoV-OC43 and HCoV-229E. In the control cultures, a CEFX pool, an HIV-1 Nef pool, or no peptide was supplied. General study findings and limits: Within the convalescent patients, spike mono-reactivity was found in 304 of 307 vaccine-specific clones.

Cultured CD4+ T-cell DNA underwent Oncomine TCR Beta short-read sequencing. TCRdb redid the calling of the PCR reads with MiXCR, one entry per CDR3 protein. Among 12,000 or so distinct CDR3 sequences listed, 45% to 50% were seen once. CDR1 and CDR2 (germline): MDHEN, SYDVKM. With 2 bases removed from V and 1 base from J, the gap between germline ends came to 18 bases. The CDR3 is 18 amino acids. Treatment here: approximately 11-day PBMC culture with coronavirus spike peptide pools or control peptides (ViraFEST assay). The sequenced sample was CD4+ T cells from blood, cultured in vitro. The chain carries TRBV28 and TRBJ2-1; tentatively, D is TRBD2 (7 bases). This clonotype was obtained from a human donor who had recovered from COVID-19. The CDR3 DNA follows: TGTGCCAGCAGTTTAAACCGCTGGGGGCGGGAGTCCTACAATGAGCAGTTCTTC. Residues: CASSLNRWGRESYNEQFF.